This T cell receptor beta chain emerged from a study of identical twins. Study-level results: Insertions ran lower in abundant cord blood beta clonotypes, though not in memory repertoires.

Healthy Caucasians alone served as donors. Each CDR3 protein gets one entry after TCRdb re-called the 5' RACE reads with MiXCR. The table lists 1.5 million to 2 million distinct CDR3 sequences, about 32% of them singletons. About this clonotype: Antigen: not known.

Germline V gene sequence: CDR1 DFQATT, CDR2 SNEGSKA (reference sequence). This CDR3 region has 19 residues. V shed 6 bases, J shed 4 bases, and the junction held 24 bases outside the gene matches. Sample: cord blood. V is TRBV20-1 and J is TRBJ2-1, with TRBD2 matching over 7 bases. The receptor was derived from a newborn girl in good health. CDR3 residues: CSAQGGGSARERKYNEQFF. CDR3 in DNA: TGCAGTGCCCAAGGTGGGGGGTCGGCGCGGGAGAGAAAATACAATGAGCAGTTCTTC.